These 13 T cell receptor beta chains were sequenced from one sample in a study of regulatory T cells in long-lasting Graves disease. Time point meaning: newly diagnosed GD, antithyroid drugs for less than 3 months. Following extraction of RNA from PBMCs, that RNA was used to make the TCR library. Construction of TCR beta libraries relied on iRepertoire HTBI primers and on Arm-PCR targeting CDR3 regions. Each CDR3 protein gets one entry after TCRdb re-called the multiplex PCR reads with MiXCR. Among 200,000 to 250,000 distinct CDR3 sequences listed, over 20% were seen once. This specimen consisted of peripheral blood mononuclear cells (PBMCs), obtained at new diagnosis, from a patient treated with antithyroid drugs. The receptor set was obtained from a female donor with Graves disease.

This clonotype was observed many times. The chain recombines TRBV20-1 with TRBJ1-1; a weak D match, TRBD1 (6 bases). Per germline, CDR1 DFQATT and CDR2 SNEGSKA (reference sequence). This CDR3 is built from 15 residues. V lost 5 bases and J 3 bases, leaving 19 bases between the germline ends. The chain's CDR3 is CSAGSGTSLYTEAFF. In DNA form, the CDR3 reads TGCAGTGCTGGGTCCGGGACAAGCCTTTACACTGAAGCTTTCTTT.

There are many counts of this clonotype. The V and J genes are TRBV10-3 and TRBJ1-5; D remains ambiguous. V was pared by 2 bases and J by 2 bases, with 1 base between. Germline-derived CDR1 and CDR2 are ENHRY and SYGVKD. The CDR3 is 12 residues long. The CDR3 sequence: CAISEGNQPQHF. The CDR3 region has the DNA TGTGCCATCAGTGAGGGCAATCAGCCCCAGCATTTT.

In its sample, this clonotype was seen a few times. The junction shows a germline mismatch at one end, possibly a read error. The chain combines TRBV7-6 with TRBJ2-1; TRBD2 matches 8 bases. The germline gives CDR1 SGHVS, CDR2 FNYEAQ. This CDR3 is 16 amino acids long. In DNA, the CDR3 is TGTGACAGCAGCTCCCTCTCTAGCGGGTTCTACAATGAGCAGTTCTTC. Amino acid sequence: CDSSSLSSGFYNEQFF. Full variable domain (remainder filled in from reference TRBV7-6 and TRBJ2-1): GAGVSQSPRYKVTKRGQDVALRCDPISGHVSLYWYRQALGQGPEFLTYFNYEAQQDKSGLPNDRFSAERPEGSISTLTIQRTEQRDSAMYRCDSSSLSSGFYNEQFFGPGTRLTVL.

There are many counts of this clonotype. This rearrangement joins TRBV27 to TRBJ2-7, with D uncertain. From germline, CDR1 is MNHEY and CDR2 SMNVEV (reference sequence). This CDR3 contains 11 residues. V gave up 1 base and J gave up 6 bases, with 4 bases separating them. CDR3 residues: CASSLFREQYF. The CDR3 DNA sequence: TGTGCCAGCAGTTTATTCCGCGAGCAGTACTTC.

This clonotype occurred many times. The chain carries TRBV28 and TRBJ2-5; D is perhaps TRBD1 (6 bases). Germline assignment: CDR1 MDHEN and CDR2 SYDVKM. The CDR3 consists of 16 residues. The germline V and J ends were trimmed by 4 bases and 4 bases, with 19 bases remaining between them. CDR3: CASSSLGLRDTETQYF. The DNA for the CDR3 is TGTGCCAGCAGTTCGCTCGGGCTTCGGGACACAGAGACCCAGTACTTC.

This rearrangement joins TRBV7-9 to TRBJ2-1; TRBD1 is a possible D gene (6 bases). The CDR3 sequence is 14 residues long. The V end lost 5 bases, the J end lost 5 bases, and 13 bases lay between the germline ends. CDR1 and CDR2 (germline): SEHNR, FQNEAQ (reference sequence). CDR3 sequence: CASSPTQGDNEQFF. CDR3 DNA: TGTGCCAGCAGCCCGACACAGGGAGACAATGAGCAGTTCTTC.

This clonotype was counted ten times or more. The chain employs TRBV5-1 and TRBJ2-1, with 11 bases identical to TRBD2. The germline V gene encodes CDR1 SGHRS and CDR2 YFSETQ. The CDR3 is 15 residues long. The ends lost 2 bases at V and 5 bases at J; junction bases unmatched: 3. The CDR3 reads CASSFSGGVHNEQFF. The CDR3 DNA sequence: TGCGCCAGCAGCTTTAGCGGGGGGGTCCACAATGAGCAGTTCTTC.

This clonotype was counted at least ten times. The V gene is TRBV6-9, the J gene TRBJ1-5; 12 bases line up with TRBD1. The CDR3 spans 17 residues. V shed 0 bases, J shed 7 bases, and the junction held 7 bases outside the gene matches. Germline loops: CDR1 MNHGY, CDR2 SVAAGI. CDR3 in amino acids: CASSYSLGQGAGQPQHF. Here the CDR3 DNA reads TGTGCCAGCAGTTATTCGTTGGGACAGGGGGCCGGGCAGCCCCAGCATTTT.

At least ten counts were recorded for this clonotype. The gene calls are TRBV7-3 and TRBJ2-1; 12 positions match TRBD2. CDR3 length: 17 amino acids. CDR1 and CDR2 (germline): SGHTA, FQGTGA. The V and J ends lost 5 bases and 3 bases, in that order; junction bases with no gene match: 8. This CDR3 reads CASSLRASGGGYNEQFF. The CDR3 DNA reads TGTGCCAGCAGCCTCAGGGCTAGCGGGGGGGGCTACAATGAGCAGTTCTTC.

This clonotype was counted ten times or more. The V call is TRBV10-3, the J call TRBJ2-3; D possibly corresponds to TRBD2 (6 bases). This CDR3 region has 15 residues. V was clipped by 6 bases and J by 4 bases, with 17 bases between them. Germline assignment: CDR1 ENHRY and CDR2 SYGVKD. Written as DNA, the CDR3 is TGTGCCATCAGGCCCCTCGGAGGGCAAGCAGATACGCAGTATTTT. Translated, it gives CAIRPLGGQADTQYF.

The sample holds a few counts of this clonotype. The chain has TRBV6-1 and TRBJ2-1; possibly TRBD2 for D (5 bases). The CDR3 totals 15 residues. V lost 3 bases, J lost 0 bases, and 9 bases lay in between. Germline V gene lookup returns CDR1 MNHNS and CDR2 SASEGT. CDR3 coding DNA: TGTGCCAGCAGTGATCGGACTGGCTCCTACAATGAGCAGTTCTTC. It translates to CASSDRTGSYNEQFF.

This clonotype was picked up many times. The chain combines TRBV15 with TRBJ2-5, with D perhaps matching TRBD2 (5 bases). Germline V gives CDR1 LNHNV, CDR2 YYDKDF (reference sequence). V lost 5 bases to trimming and J lost 6 bases, with 10 bases between them. This CDR3 contains 12 residues. CDR3 in DNA: TGTGCCACCAGCCTGAGGGCGCAGACCCAGTACTTC. It codes for CATSLRAQTQYF. Combining the CDR3 with reference TRBV15 and TRBJ2-5 gives the whole variable domain DAMVIQNPRYQVTQFGKPVTLSCSQTLNHNVMYWYQQKSSQAPKLLFHYYDKDFNNEADTPDNFQSRRPNTSFCFLDIRSPGLGDTAMYLCATSLRAQTQYFGPGTRLLVL.

This clonotype was observed many times. The V and J genes are TRBV7-2 and TRBJ1-2; D remains ambiguous. This CDR3 spans 12 amino acids. The V end lost 0 bases, the J end lost 7 bases, and 6 bases lay between the germline ends. Germline V gene lookup returns CDR1 SGHTA and CDR2 FQGNSA. In DNA form, the CDR3 reads TGTGCCAGCAGCTTAGCGCTAAGTGGCTACACCTTC. Translating it yields CASSLALSGYTF.